The T cell receptor beta chain under discussion was sequenced for a study of response to subunit inactivated influenza vaccine. Study outcomes and limitations: There was a suggestion from the authors that each seasonal influenza vaccination recruits few new T cells.

Germline-derived CDR1 and CDR2 are SGHVS and FNYEAQ. This CDR3 has 16 amino acids. The V segment lost 4 bases and the J segment 4 bases; nucleotides outside the gene matches: 6. Each CDR3 protein is one row after TCRdb ran MiXCR on the RT-PCR reads. The table includes approximately 170,000 distinct CDR3 sequences, 14% detected once. This clonotype showed up many times. Antigen unknown. V and J are TRBV7-6 and TRBJ2-7; 14 bases are a match to TRBD2. The clonotype originates from a man between 45 and 60 years old who received an inactivated influenza vaccine. The sequences come from CD8+ T cells sorted from PBMCs, collected roughly 5 days after vaccination. Here the CDR3 reads CASSSWGTSGSYEQYF. CDR3 nucleotides: TGTGCCAGCAGCTCTTGGGGGACTAGCGGGAGTTACGAGCAGTACTTC.